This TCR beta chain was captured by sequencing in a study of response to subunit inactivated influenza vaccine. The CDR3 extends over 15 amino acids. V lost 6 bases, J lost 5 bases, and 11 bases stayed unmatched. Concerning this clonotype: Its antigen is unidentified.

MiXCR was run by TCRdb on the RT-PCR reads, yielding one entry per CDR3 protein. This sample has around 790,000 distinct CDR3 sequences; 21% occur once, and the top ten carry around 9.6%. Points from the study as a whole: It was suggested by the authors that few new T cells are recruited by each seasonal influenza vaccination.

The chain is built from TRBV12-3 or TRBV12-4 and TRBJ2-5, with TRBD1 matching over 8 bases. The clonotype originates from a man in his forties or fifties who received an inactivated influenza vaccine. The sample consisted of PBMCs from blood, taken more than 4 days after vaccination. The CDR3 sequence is CASSTGQGRVETQYF. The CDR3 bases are TGTGCCAGCAGCACAGGACAGGGCCGCGTGGAGACCCAGTACTTC.